The T cell receptor (beta chain) described here comes from a study of OX40 agonist ivuxolimab in advanced cancers. Turning to the study itself: The treatment was a fully human IgG2 OX40 agonist, ivuxolimab.

On this clone itself: Its antigen is not known.

This CDR3 has 13 residues. Germline V gene sequence: CDR1 SNHLY, CDR2 FYNNEI. The V end was cut by 4 bases, the J end by 5 bases, with 11 bases between. Notes on the study in general: Low normalized T-cell clonal expansion also characterized some of the nonresponders. Among the lowest peripheral clonal expansion occurred in 0.1-3.0 mg/kg partial responders.

Repertoires were generated with immunoSEQ multiplex PCR, while TCRdb's copy carries only in-frame clones and drops some. The profile covers tens of thousands of clones, with about 90% appearing a single time and less than 35% taken by the ten largest. The material sequenced was CD4+ or CD8+ T cells sorted from blood, taken in a trial of the OX40 agonist ivuxolimab. The chain is built from TRBV2 and TRBJ2-5; D may be TRBD1 or TRBD2 (5 bases each). The sequence was collected from an adult with an advanced solid tumor such as melanoma, head and neck, liver or kidney cancer. Here the CDR3 DNA reads TGTGCCAGCAGTGGGGACCCTGGGGAGACCCAGTACTTC. Amino acids: CASSGDPGETQYF.